The 11 T cell receptor beta chains in this list originate from one sample, sequenced in a study of low-dose radiotherapy and immunotherapy resistance in tumors. It was with a constant-region primer and a V-primer adapter that TCRs were amplified over about 20 PCR cycles. TCRdb called the reads again in MiXCR, with one record for every CDR3 protein. The table lists roughly 50,000 distinct CDR3 sequences, roughly 31% of them singletons. Time point of the sample: after trial treatment. Documented treatment: LDRT plus nivolumab, ipilimumab, low-dose cyclophosphamide and aspirin (RACIN trial). Sequenced material: PBMCs, taken after low-dose radiotherapy plus immunotherapy. These receptors were obtained from a male donor with rectosigmoid adenocarcinoma.

Comment on this clonotype: This is likely an artifact of a read error, given a far larger clone one base away. The gene calls are TRBV7-9 and TRBJ2-2; 7 bases are shared with TRBD1. CDR3 length: 14 amino acids. Per the germline V gene, CDR1 is SEHNR and CDR2 is FQNEAQ (reference sequence). CDR3 in amino acids: CTSSLLGGSGELFF. The DNA of the CDR3 is TGTACCAGCAGCTTACTAGGGGGCTCGGGGGAGCTGTTTTTT.

The rearrangement uses TRBV18 and TRBJ2-7; D gene unclear. The ends were cut back, 4 bases at V and 7 bases at J, with 11 bases in the middle. This CDR3 is built from 12 residues. CDR1 and CDR2 (germline): KGHSH, LQKENI. The CDR3 DNA reads TGTGCCAGCTCACGTTCGGAGACAGAGCAGTACTTC. This encodes CASSRSETEQYF.

This clonotype was seen many times. This rearrangement joins TRBV20-1 to TRBJ2-1; the D call may be TRBD1 or TRBD2 (5 bases each). The germline V gene has CDR1 DFQATT and CDR2 SNEGSKA (reference sequence). V dropped 0 bases and J dropped 7 bases, with 19 bases sitting between them. The CDR3 runs 16 residues. The CDR3 coding sequence is TGCAGTGCTAGAGATCCGGGACCCCCAGGGTGGAATGAGCAGTTCTTC. Its protein is CSARDPGPPGWNEQFF.

The table lists this clonotype with a few counts. The CDR3 DNA is TGTGCCAGCAGCGGGACTGATTACGAGCAGTACTTC. It specifies CASSGTDYEQYF. This chain connects TRBV9 to TRBJ2-7, with D maybe TRBD2 (5 bases). This CDR3 region has 12 residues. V lost 3 bases to trimming and J lost 4 bases, with 8 bases between them. CDR1 SGDLS and CDR2 YYNGEE come from the germline V gene.

The chain has TRBV27 and TRBJ2-1; tentative D call: TRBD2 (5 bases). The V gene's germline CDR1 is MNHEY and CDR2 SMNVEV (reference sequence). V was cut by 4 bases and J by 8 bases, with 9 bases left in between. This CDR3 has 12 amino acids. CDR3: CASSSGSDEQFF. The CDR3 DNA reads TGTGCCAGCAGTTCTGGGAGCGATGAGCAGTTCTTC.

This chain links TRBV4-1 with TRBJ2-7; D perhaps matches TRBD1 (8 bases). From germline, CDR1 is MGHRA and CDR2 YSYEKL. V shed 5 bases and J shed 4 bases, with 15 bases lying between them. CDR3 size: 14 residues. CDR3 in DNA: TGCGCCAGCAGCTATGACAGGGGAGGGTACGAGCAGTACTTC. Its protein is CASSYDRGGYEQYF.

This clonotype has at least ten counts. The chain couples TRBV6-2 or TRBV6-3 to TRBJ2-5; D gene ambiguous. V was cut by 0 bases and J by 3 bases, with 11 bases left in between. CDR3 size: 15 residues. CDR1 and CDR2 from the germline V gene are MNHEY and SVGEGT. The CDR3: CASSYSVSVKETQYF. As DNA, the CDR3 is TGTGCCAGCAGTTACTCGGTATCGGTAAAAGAGACCCAGTACTTC.

CDR3 in DNA: TGCGCCAGCAGCTTGCTGGCGGGACAGGGGGCGGTTGATACGCAGTATTTT. It is translated as CASSLLAGQGAVDTQYF. The chain uses TRBV5-1 and TRBJ2-3; 12 positions match TRBD1. J was trimmed by 6 bases and V by 1 base; bases with no gene match: 9. Per germline, CDR1 SGHRS and CDR2 YFSETQ. The CDR3 contains 17 residues.

This clonotype has just a few counts. This chain links TRBV6-6 with TRBJ2-3; no reliable D call. The DNA end is a closer match to TRBJ2-7, so the J assignment may be wrong. The CDR3 contains 13 residues. In germline, CDR1 is MNHNY, CDR2 SVGAGI (reference sequence). The CDR3 DNA sequence: TGTGCCAGCAGTTTCGTCAGCTCCTACGAGCAGTACTTC. Its protein product is CASSFVSSYEQYF.

This clonotype was observed at least ten times. V is TRBV20-1 and J is TRBJ2-3; D remains ambiguous. Looked up from germline, CDR1 is DFQATT and CDR2 is SNEGSKA (reference sequence). The CDR3 is 12 residues long. Trimming cost V 8 bases and J 1 base, with 10 bases left between them. Here the CDR3 DNA reads TGCAGTTCAAACCCCCGCACAGATACGCAGTATTTT. The encoded protein is CSSNPRTDTQYF.

The chain carries TRBV4-1 and TRBJ2-7; 7 bases line up with TRBD1. The CDR3 length is 14 residues. V gave up 4 bases and J gave up 3 bases; unmatched junction bases: 6. CDR1 and CDR2 from the germline V gene are MGHRA and YSYEKL. The CDR3 loop reads CASSPRGNYYEQYF. CDR3 nucleotide sequence: TGCGCCAGCAGCCCCAGGGGGAATTACTACGAGCAGTACTTC.